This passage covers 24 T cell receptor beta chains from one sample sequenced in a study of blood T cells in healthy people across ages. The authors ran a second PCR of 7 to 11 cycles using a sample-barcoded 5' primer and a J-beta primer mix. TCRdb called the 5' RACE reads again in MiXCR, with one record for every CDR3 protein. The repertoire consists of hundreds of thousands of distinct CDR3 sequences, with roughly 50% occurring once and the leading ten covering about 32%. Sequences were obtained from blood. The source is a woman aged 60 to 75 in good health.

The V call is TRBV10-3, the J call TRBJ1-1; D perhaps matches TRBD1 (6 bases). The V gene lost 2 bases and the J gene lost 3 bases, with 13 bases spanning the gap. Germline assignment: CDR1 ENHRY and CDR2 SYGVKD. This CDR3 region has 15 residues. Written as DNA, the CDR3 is TGTGCCATCAGTGAGAGAGGGGGAAAGGACACTGAAGCTTTCTTT. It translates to CAISERGGKDTEAFF.

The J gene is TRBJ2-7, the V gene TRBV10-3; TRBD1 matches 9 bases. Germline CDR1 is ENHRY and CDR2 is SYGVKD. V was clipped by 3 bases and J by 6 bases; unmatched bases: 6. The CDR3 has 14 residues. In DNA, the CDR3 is TGTGCCATCAGTGATCGGACAGGGGCCGGCGAGCAGTACTTC. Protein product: CAISDRTGAGEQYF.

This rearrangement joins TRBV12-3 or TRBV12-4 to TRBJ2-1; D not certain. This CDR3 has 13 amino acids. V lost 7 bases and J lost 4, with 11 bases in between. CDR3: CASTTPNYNEQFF. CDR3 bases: TGTGCCAGCACCACTCCTAATTACAATGAGCAGTTCTTC.

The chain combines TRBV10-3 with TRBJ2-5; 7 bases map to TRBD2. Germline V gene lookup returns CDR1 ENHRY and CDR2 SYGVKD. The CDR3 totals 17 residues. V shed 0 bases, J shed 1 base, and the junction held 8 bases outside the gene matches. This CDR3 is CAISESASGDTQETQYF. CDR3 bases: TGTGCCATCAGTGAGTCGGCTAGCGGAGATACCCAAGAGACCCAGTACTTC.

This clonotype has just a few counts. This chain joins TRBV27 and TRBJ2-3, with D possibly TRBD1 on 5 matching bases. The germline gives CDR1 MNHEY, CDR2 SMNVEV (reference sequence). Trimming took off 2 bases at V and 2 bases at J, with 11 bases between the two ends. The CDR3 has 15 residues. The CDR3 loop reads CASSLSTGHTDTQYF. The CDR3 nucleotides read TGTGCCAGCAGTTTAAGTACAGGCCACACAGATACGCAGTATTTT.

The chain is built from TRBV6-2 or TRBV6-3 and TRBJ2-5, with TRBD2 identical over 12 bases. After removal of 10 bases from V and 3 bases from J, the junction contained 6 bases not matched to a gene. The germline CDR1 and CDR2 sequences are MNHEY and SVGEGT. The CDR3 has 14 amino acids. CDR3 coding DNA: TGTGCCATCCGAGGACTAGCGGGAAAAGAGACCCAGTACTTC. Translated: CAIRGLAGKETQYF.

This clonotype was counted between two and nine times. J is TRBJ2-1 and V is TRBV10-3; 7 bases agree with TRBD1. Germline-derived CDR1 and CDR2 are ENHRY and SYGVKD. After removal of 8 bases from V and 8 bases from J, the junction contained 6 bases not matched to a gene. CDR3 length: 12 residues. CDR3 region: CAIRDSMDEQFF. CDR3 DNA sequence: TGTGCCATCCGGGACAGCATGGATGAGCAGTTCTTC.

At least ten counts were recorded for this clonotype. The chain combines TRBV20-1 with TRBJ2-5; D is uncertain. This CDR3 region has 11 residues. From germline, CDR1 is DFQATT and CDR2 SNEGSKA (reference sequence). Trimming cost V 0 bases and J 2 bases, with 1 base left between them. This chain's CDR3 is CSARDQETQYF. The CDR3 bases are TGCAGTGCTAGAGATCAAGAGACCCAGTACTTC.

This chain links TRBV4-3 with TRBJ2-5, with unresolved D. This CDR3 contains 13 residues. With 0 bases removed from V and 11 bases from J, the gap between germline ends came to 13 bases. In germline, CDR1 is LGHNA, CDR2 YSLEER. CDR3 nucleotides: TGCGCCAGCAGCCAAGAATGGTTTAATGAGCAGTACTTC. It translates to CASSQEWFNEQYF.

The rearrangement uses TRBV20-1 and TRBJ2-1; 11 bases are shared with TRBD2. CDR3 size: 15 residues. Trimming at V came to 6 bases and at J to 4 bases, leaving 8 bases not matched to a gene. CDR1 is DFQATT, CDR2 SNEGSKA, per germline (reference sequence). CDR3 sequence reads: CSAGEGTSGYNEQFF. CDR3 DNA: TGCAGTGCGGGAGAAGGGACTAGCGGTTACAATGAGCAGTTCTTC.

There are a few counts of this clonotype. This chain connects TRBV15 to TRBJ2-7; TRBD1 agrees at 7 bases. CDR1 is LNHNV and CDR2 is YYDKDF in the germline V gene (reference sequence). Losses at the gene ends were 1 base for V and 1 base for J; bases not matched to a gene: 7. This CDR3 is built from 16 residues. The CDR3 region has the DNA TGTGCCACCAGCAGAGCCCCCGGGACAGTATCCTACGAGCAGTACTTC. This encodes CATSRAPGTVSYEQYF.

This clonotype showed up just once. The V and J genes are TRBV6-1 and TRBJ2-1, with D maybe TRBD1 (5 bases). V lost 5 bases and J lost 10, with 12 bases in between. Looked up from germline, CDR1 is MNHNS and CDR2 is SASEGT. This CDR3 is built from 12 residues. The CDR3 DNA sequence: TGTGCCAGCAGTACTCAGGGATTAGAGCAGTTCTTC. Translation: CASSTQGLEQFF.

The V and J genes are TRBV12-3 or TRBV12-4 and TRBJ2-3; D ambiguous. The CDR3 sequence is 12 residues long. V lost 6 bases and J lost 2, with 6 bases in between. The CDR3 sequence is CASRVTTDTQYF. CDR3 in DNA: TGTGCCAGCAGAGTCACCACAGATACGCAGTATTTT.

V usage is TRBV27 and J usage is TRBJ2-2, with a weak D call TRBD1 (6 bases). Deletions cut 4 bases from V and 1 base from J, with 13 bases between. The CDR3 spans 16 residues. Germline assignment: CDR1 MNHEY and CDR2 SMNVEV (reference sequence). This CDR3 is CASSSPRGGNTGELFF. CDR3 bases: TGTGCCAGCAGTTCCCCCAGAGGGGGGAACACCGGGGAGCTGTTTTTT.

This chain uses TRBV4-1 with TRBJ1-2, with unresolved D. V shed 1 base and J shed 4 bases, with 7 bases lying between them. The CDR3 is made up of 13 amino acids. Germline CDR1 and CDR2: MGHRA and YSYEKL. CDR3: CASSQVGGYGYTF. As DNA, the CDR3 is TGCGCCAGCAGCCAAGTAGGAGGCTATGGCTACACCTTC.

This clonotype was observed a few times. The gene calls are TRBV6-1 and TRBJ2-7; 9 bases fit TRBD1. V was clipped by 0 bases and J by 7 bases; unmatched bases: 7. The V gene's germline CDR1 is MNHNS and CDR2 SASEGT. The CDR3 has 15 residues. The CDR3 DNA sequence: TGTGCCAGCAGTGAAGCGGAACAGGGGGCGCGGGAGCAGTACTTC. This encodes CASSEAEQGAREQYF.

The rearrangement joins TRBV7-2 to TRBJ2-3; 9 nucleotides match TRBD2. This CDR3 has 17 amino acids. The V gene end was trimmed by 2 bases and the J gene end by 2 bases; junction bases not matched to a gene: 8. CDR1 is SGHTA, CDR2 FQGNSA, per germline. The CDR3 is CASSLRLAGAFTDTQYF. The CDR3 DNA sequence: TGTGCCAGCAGCTTAAGGTTAGCGGGAGCGTTCACAGATACGCAGTATTTT.

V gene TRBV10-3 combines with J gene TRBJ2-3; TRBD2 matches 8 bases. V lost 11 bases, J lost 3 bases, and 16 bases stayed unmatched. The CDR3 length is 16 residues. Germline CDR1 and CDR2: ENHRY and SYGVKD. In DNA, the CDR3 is TGTGCCGCAAGGGGGAGCGGGAGTCAGTATACAGATACGCAGTATTTT. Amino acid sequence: CAARGSGSQYTDTQYF.

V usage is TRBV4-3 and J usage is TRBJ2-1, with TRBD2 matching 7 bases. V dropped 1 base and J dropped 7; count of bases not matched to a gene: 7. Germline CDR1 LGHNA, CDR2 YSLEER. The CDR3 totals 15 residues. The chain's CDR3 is CASSQGAGWRNEQFF. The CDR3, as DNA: TGCGCCAGCAGCCAAGGAGCGGGGTGGCGTAATGAGCAGTTCTTC.

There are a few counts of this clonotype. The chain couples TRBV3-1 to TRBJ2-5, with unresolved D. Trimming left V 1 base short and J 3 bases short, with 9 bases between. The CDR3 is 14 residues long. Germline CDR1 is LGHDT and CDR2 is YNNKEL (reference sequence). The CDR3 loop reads CASSQGGNEETQYF. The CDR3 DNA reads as TGTGCCAGCAGCCAAGGAGGCAACGAAGAGACCCAGTACTTC.

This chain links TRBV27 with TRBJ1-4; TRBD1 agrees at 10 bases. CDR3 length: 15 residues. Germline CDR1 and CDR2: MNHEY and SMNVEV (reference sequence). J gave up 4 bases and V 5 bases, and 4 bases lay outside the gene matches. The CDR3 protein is CASSHRDRGNEKLFF. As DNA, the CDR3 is TGTGCCAGCAGTCACCGGGACAGGGGTAATGAAAAACTGTTTTTT. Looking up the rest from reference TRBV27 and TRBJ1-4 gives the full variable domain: EAQVTQNPRYLITVTGKKLTVTCSQNMNHEYMSWYRQDPGLGLRQIYYSMNVEVTDKGDVPEGYKVSRKEKRNFPLILESPSPNQTSLYFCASSHRDRGNEKLFFGSGTQLSVL.

CDR3 sequence: CASSEGTSPISSYNEQFF. CDR3 nucleotide sequence: TGTGCCAGCAGCGAGGGGACTAGTCCAATTAGCTCCTACAATGAGCAGTTCTTC. V and J are TRBV3-1 and TRBJ2-1, with 8 bases aligning to TRBD2. This CDR3 spans 18 amino acids. The germline CDR1 and CDR2 sequences are LGHDT and YNNKEL (reference sequence). With 5 bases clipped from V and 0 bases from J, the junction kept 12 bases outside the gene matches.

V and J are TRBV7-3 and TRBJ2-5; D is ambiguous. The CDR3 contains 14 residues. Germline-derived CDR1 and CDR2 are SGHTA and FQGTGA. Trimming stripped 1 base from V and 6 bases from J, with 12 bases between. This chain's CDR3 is CASSLIPGLQTQYF. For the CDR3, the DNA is TGTGCCAGCAGCTTAATCCCGGGTTTGCAGACCCAGTACTTC.

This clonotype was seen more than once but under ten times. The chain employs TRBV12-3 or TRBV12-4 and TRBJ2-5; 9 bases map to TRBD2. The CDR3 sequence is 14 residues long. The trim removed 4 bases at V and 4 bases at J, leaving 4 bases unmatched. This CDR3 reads CASSSSGKVETQYF. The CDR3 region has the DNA TGTGCCAGCAGTTCTAGCGGGAAGGTAGAGACCCAGTACTTC.